This T cell receptor (beta chain) was documented in a study of cytotoxic CD8 clonotypes in ibrutinib-treated CLL. Study-wide findings and caveats: Age-matched healthy donor levels were exceeded by baseline clonality, which tracked circulating CD8+ T-cell counts.

Data came from immunoSEQ multiplex PCR; TCRdb stores just in-frame clones and leaves some out. Of 20,000 to 25,000 clones in the sample, about 69% were seen once. This CDR3 is 20 amino acids long. With respect to this clone: Its target is unknown.

The origin of this receptor is a human donor with chronic lymphocytic leukemia. The sample here was PBMCs, taken after 12 months of ibrutinib treatment. The V call is TRBV1, the J call TRBJ2-3; the table's D gene call, TRBD2, was not cross checked with the DNA. TRBV1 is annotated as a pseudogene. The CDR3, as DNA: TGCACCAGCAGCCAAGGGATGACTAGCGGGGGGGTTGATAGCACAGATACGCAGTATTTT. Translated, it gives CTSSQGMTSGGVDSTDTQYF.